This T cell receptor (beta chain) appears in the sequencing data of a study of graft-versus-host responses after intestinal transplantation. In the study overall: Multivisceral, liver-intestinal, or isolated intestinal transplants were given to recipients.

Findings and caveats of the study: Early post-transplant HvG declines tracked with peak circulating GvH clone levels. High graft-versus-host to host-versus-graft T cell clonal ratios marked allografts of patients with graft-donor macrochimerism. Recipient bone marrow held GvH clones, some seen earlier in ileum or blood.

Turning to this clone: The antigen is undetermined.

Generated by immunoSEQ multiplex PCR, the TCRdb table keeps only in-frame clones and is missing some. The top ten hold 1.5% to 2% of the sample, which has about 57,000 clones, about 87% seen once. The germline V gene encodes CDR1 SGHRS and CDR2 YFSETQ. The length of the CDR3 is 13 residues. Between the trimmed V and J ends, which lost 1 base and 7 bases, there was a span of 11 bases. The clonotype comes from a human patient who received an intestinal transplant, so some T cells may come from the graft donor. The source was PBMCs, collected 26 days after transplant. The chain combines TRBV5-1 with TRBJ1-1; D call uncertain. In DNA, the CDR3 is TGCGCCAGCAGCTTGTTCGAGGGAATTGAAGCTTTCTTT. This gives the protein CASSLFEGIEAFF.